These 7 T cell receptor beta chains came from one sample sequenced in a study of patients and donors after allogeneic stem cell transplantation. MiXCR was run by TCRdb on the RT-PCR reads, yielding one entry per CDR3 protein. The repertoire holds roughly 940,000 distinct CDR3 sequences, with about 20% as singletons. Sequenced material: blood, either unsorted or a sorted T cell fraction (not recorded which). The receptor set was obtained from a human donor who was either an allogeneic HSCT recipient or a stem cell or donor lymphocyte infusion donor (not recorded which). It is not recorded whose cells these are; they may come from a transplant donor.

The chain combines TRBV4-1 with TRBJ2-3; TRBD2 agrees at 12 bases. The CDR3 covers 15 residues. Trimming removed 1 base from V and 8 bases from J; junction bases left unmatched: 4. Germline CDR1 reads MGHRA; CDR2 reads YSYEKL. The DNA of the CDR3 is TGCGCCAGCAGCCAAGTTCTAGCGGGGGGGTCTACGCAGTATTTT. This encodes CASSQVLAGGSTQYF.

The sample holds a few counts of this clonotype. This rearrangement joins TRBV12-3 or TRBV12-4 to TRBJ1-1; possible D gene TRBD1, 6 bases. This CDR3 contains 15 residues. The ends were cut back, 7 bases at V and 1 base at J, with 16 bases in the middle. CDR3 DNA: TGTGCCAGCAACAGGGCCAGATCCTCGAACACTGAAGCTTTCTTT. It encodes CASNRARSSNTEAFF.

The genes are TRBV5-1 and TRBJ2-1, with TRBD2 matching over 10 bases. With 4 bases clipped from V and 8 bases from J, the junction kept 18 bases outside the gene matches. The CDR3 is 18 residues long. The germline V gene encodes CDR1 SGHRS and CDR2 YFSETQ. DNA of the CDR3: TGCGCCAGCAGCCGCGCCTTGGGGACTAGCGAGTGGGTCGATGAGCAGTTCTTC. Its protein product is CASSRALGTSEWVDEQFF.

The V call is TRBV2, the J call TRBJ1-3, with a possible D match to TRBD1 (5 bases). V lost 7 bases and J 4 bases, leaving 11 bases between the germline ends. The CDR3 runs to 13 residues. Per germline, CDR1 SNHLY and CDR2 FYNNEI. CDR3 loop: CASTGEKGNTIYF. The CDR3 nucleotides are TGTGCCAGCACGGGGGAGAAAGGAAACACCATATATTTT.

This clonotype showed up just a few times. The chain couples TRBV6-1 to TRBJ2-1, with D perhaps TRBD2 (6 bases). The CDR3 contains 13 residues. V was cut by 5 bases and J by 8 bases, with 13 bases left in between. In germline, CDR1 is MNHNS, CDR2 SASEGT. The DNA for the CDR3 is TGTGCCAGCAGTACCAATCGCGGGGATGAGCAGTTCTTC. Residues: CASSTNRGDEQFF.

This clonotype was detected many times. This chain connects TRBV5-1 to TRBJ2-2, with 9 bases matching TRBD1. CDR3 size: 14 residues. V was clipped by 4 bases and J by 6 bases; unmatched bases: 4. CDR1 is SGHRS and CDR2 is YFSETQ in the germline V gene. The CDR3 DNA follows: TGCGCCAGCAGCCTGGGACAGGGTGCCGGGGAGCTGTTTTTT. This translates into CASSLGQGAGELFF.

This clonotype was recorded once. CDR3: CSARVTSAGQRSFNYGYTF. CDR3 nucleotide sequence: TGCAGTGCTAGAGTCACCTCGGCGGGACAGAGATCCTTTAACTATGGCTACACCTTC. J is TRBJ1-2 and V is TRBV20-1, with 7 bases that match TRBD1. CDR1 is DFQATT, CDR2 SNEGSKA, per germline (reference sequence). The length of the CDR3 is 19 residues. V lost 1 base, J lost 1 base, and 18 bases stayed unmatched.